The 25 T cell receptor beta chains given below trace back to one sample, sequenced in a study of spatial heterogeneity in lung cancer. Regarding time point: sample taken at primary tumor resection. The authors sequenced whole RNA from tumor, nontumor lung or frozen PBMC without sorting. Each CDR3 protein is one row after TCRdb ran MiXCR on the 5' RACE reads. The table shows approximately 52,000 distinct CDR3 sequences, with approximately 7% occurring only once. The specimen was PBMCs, collected at surgery. These receptors all come from a female donor with early-stage non-small cell lung cancer.

This clonotype has just a few counts. The gene calls are TRBV5-1 and TRBJ1-1, with 9 bases aligning to TRBD1. V was pared by 4 bases and J by 12 bases, with 10 bases of the junction left unmatched. The length of the CDR3 is 13 residues. Germline V lookup: CDR1 SGHRS, CDR2 YFSETQ. This CDR3 is CASSPGTGSISFF. The CDR3 nucleotides read TGCGCCAGCAGCCCTGGGACAGGGAGTATATCTTTCTTT.

Many counts were recorded for this clonotype. This chain links TRBV19 with TRBJ2-7; D may be TRBD1 or TRBD2 (6 bases each). CDR1 and CDR2 from the germline V gene are LNHDA and SQIVND (reference sequence). Trimming removed 4 bases from V and 2 bases from J, with 12 bases in between. CDR3 size: 14 residues. The CDR3 DNA follows: TGTGCCAGTAGTAACAAGGGGGGACCCTACGAGCAGTACTTC. This sequence encodes CASSNKGGPYEQYF.

This clonotype was recorded a few times. CDR3 nucleotides: TGTGCCAGCAGTGAAGTCAGGGAAAAACTGTTTTTT. It yields the protein CASSEVREKLFF. This chain connects TRBV2 to TRBJ1-4; D not resolved. V dropped 1 base and J dropped 8 bases, with 5 bases sitting between them. Germline CDR1 reads SNHLY; CDR2 reads FYNNEI. The CDR3 length is 12 residues.

Ten or more counts support this clonotype. The chain uses TRBV28 and TRBJ2-2, with 9 positions matching TRBD1. CDR3 length equals 18 residues. Trimming at V came to 2 bases and at J to 6 bases, leaving 13 bases not matched to a gene. Germline CDR1 reads MDHEN; CDR2 reads SYDVKM. CDR3 in DNA: TGTGCCAGCAGTTTAACACCCGGGACAGGGAATTACCCCGGGGAGCTGTTTTTT. Its translation: CASSLTPGTGNYPGELFF.

This clonotype was counted at least ten times. V gene TRBV29-1 combines with J gene TRBJ2-1; 7 bases map to TRBD1. J was trimmed by 8 bases and V by 0 bases; bases with no gene match: 10. The germline gives CDR1 SQVTM, CDR2 ANQGSEA. The CDR3 is 15 amino acids. DNA for the CDR3: TGCAGCGTTGAAGATCCCCGAGACAGGGTTGATGAGCAGTTCTTC. The encoded protein is CSVEDPRDRVDEQFF.

In its sample, this clonotype was seen many times. This chain joins TRBV10-1 and TRBJ2-1; 8 bases match TRBD2. This CDR3 has 17 amino acids. The germline CDR1 and CDR2 sequences are WNHNN and SYGVQD (reference sequence). The V gene end was trimmed by 5 bases and the J gene end by 4 bases; junction bases not matched to a gene: 13. CDR3: CASSFTTGGASYNEQFF. The DNA for the CDR3 is TGCGCCAGCAGTTTTACCACGGGGGGGGCCTCTTACAATGAGCAGTTCTTC.

The rearrangement joins TRBV5-1 to TRBJ2-1; the match to TRBD1 covers 7 bases. With 5 bases clipped from V and 0 bases from J, the junction kept 5 bases outside the gene matches. The CDR3 runs 15 residues. Per germline, CDR1 SGHRS and CDR2 YFSETQ. The CDR3 region has the DNA TGCGCCAGCAGGGGACAGTCCAGCTCCTACAATGAGCAGTTCTTC. It codes for CASRGQSSSYNEQFF.

As regards this clonotype: A much larger clone lies one base from this, so it may be a read error. This chain connects TRBV4-2 to TRBJ2-3, with 7 bases matching TRBD2. The CDR3 is 13 residues long. The V gene's germline CDR1 is LGHNA and CDR2 YNFKEQ. The CDR3 coding sequence is TGTGCCTGCAGCCGCTTGGGGGGAACTAGCGTGGATTTT. It codes for CACSRLGGTSVDF.

This clonotype was recorded at least ten times. The chain recombines TRBV6-2 or TRBV6-3 with TRBJ2-5; TRBD1 or TRBD2 may be the D gene (5 bases each). CDR1 is MNHEY and CDR2 is SVGEGT in the germline V gene. V lost 7 bases, J lost 5 bases, and 14 bases lay in between. CDR3 size: 13 residues. The CDR3 DNA follows: TGTGCCAGCACCCGAGGGGTTGGGGAGACCCAGTACTTC. This encodes CASTRGVGETQYF.

The chain is built from TRBV29-1 and TRBJ2-5; D unclear. V lost 3 bases, J lost 5 bases, and 10 bases lay in between. This CDR3 is built from 12 residues. Germline V CDR1 and CDR2: SQVTM, ANQGSEA. The CDR3 reads CSVEVHGETQYF. The CDR3 coding sequence is TGCAGCGTTGAGGTCCATGGGGAGACCCAGTACTTC.

The table lists this clonotype with many counts. The rearrangement joins TRBV20-1 to TRBJ2-3; D possibly corresponds to TRBD2 (5 bases). This CDR3 contains 14 residues. Between the trimmed V and J ends, which lost 3 bases and 1 base, there was a span of 11 bases. The V gene's germline CDR1 is DFQATT and CDR2 SNEGSKA (reference sequence). CDR3 nucleotide sequence: TGCAGTGCTAGCTCGGGAATCGGCACAGATACGCAGTATTTT. Translated: CSASSGIGTDTQYF.

CDR3: CSASGGIYEQYF. The CDR3 bases are TGCAGTGCTAGCGGGGGTATATACGAGCAGTACTTC. This sequence joins TRBV20-1 and TRBJ2-7; possible D gene TRBD2, 6 bases. From germline, CDR1 is DFQATT and CDR2 SNEGSKA (reference sequence). This CDR3 contains 12 residues. Trimming removed 3 bases from V and 4 bases from J, with 10 bases in between.

Many counts were recorded for this clonotype. The rearrangement links TRBV28 to TRBJ1-2; no firm D call. V was shortened by 6 bases and J by 0 bases, with 5 bases between the two germline ends. Germline CDR1 MDHEN, CDR2 SYDVKM. CDR3 length: 12 residues. The CDR3 DNA is TGTGCCAGCAGACTCTCTAACTATGGCTACACCTTC. Its translation is CASRLSNYGYTF.

There are many counts of this clonotype. The J gene is TRBJ2-3, the V gene TRBV29-1; a possible D gene is TRBD2 (6 bases). Between the trimmed V and J ends, which lost 4 bases and 3 bases, there was a span of 14 bases. This CDR3 spans 14 amino acids. The germline CDR1 and CDR2 sequences are SQVTM and ANQGSEA. CDR3 bases: TGCAGCGTTGCCCGGGGGACGGTAACAGATACGCAGTATTTT. Protein product: CSVARGTVTDTQYF.

There are many counts of this clonotype. V gene TRBV28 combines with J gene TRBJ2-7, with 8 bases fitting TRBD1. Germline V gene sequence: CDR1 MDHEN, CDR2 SYDVKM. This CDR3 contains 13 residues. The trim removed 5 bases at V and 2 bases at J, leaving 2 bases unmatched. Here the CDR3 DNA reads TGTGCCAGCAGTCCGGACAGGGCCTACGAGCAGTACTTC. It translates to CASSPDRAYEQYF.

The chain couples TRBV7-9 to TRBJ1-1, with TRBD1 matching 8 bases. The CDR3 length is 16 residues. The J segment lost 3 bases and the V segment lost 5 bases, leaving 11 bases of the junction unmatched. The germline CDR1 and CDR2 sequences are SEHNR and FQNEAQ (reference sequence). DNA of the CDR3: TGTGCCAGCAGCAAAGCCAGGGGGCTACGGGACACTGAAGCTTTCTTT. Translating it yields CASSKARGLRDTEAFF.

Only a few counts were recorded for this clonotype. This chain joins TRBV27 and TRBJ2-7; 9 bases agree with TRBD1. V lost 5 bases, J lost 6 bases, and 17 bases stayed unmatched. Germline V gene lookup returns CDR1 MNHEY and CDR2 SMNVEV (reference sequence). This CDR3 spans 17 amino acids. In DNA, the CDR3 is TGTGCCAGCAGTCACCCCTTTTCACAGGGGGCGTCTTGCGAGCAGTACTTC. It yields the protein CASSHPFSQGASCEQYF.

This clonotype has at least ten counts. The chain recombines TRBV12-3 or TRBV12-4 with TRBJ2-1, with TRBD1 matching 10 bases. The CDR3 totals 15 residues. Trimming cost V 5 bases and J 8 bases; bases outside gene matches: 9. CDR3 protein: CASSPGQGRMYEQFF. CDR3 sequence (DNA): TGTGCCAGCAGTCCGGGACAGGGGAGGATGTATGAGCAGTTCTTC.

The chain carries TRBV4-3 and TRBJ2-7; a weak D match, TRBD1 (5 bases). The germline V gene has CDR1 LGHNA and CDR2 YSLEER. Trimming took 0 bases from V and 7 from J, leaving 13 bases between them. The CDR3 loop spans 14 amino acids. CDR3 DNA: TGCGCCAGCAGCCAAGAGAACGCAGGGCTGGAGCAGTACTTC. This translates into CASSQENAGLEQYF.

This clonotype was counted between two and nine times. The chain has TRBV27 and TRBJ1-3; perhaps TRBD1 as D (6 bases). This CDR3 spans 14 amino acids. Looked up from germline, CDR1 is MNHEY and CDR2 is SMNVEV (reference sequence). V lost 10 bases, J lost 0 bases, and 13 bases lay in between. This CDR3 reads CATLGQPSGNTIYF. The CDR3 DNA sequence: TGTGCCACCCTAGGACAGCCCTCTGGAAACACCATATATTTT.

This clonotype was recorded many times. The chain is built from TRBV5-1 and TRBJ1-1, with D unclear. V was pared by 5 bases and J by 3 bases, with 8 bases between. Germline CDR1 and CDR2: SGHRS and YFSETQ. CDR3 size: 12 residues. The CDR3 region has the DNA TGCGCCAGCAGAGCCGGGGACACTGAAGCTTTCTTT. This encodes CASRAGDTEAFF.

Many counts were recorded for this clonotype. The gene calls are TRBV7-2 and TRBJ2-3, with D unresolved. The V and J ends lost 5 bases and 2 bases respectively, with 11 bases between them. The CDR3 is made up of 14 amino acids. Germline V gene sequence: CDR1 SGHTA, CDR2 FQGNSA. The CDR3 sequence: CASSRLGPTDTQYF. CDR3 nucleotides: TGTGCCAGCAGCCGTTTAGGACCCACAGATACGCAGTATTTT.

In its sample, this clonotype was seen many times. The chain is built from TRBV12-3 or TRBV12-4 and TRBJ2-7; weak D call: TRBD1 (5 bases). Trimming left V 4 bases short and J 2 bases short, with 9 bases between. The CDR3 runs to 13 residues. The CDR3 DNA follows: TGTGCCAGCAGTTCTGGGGCGGCCTACGAGCAGTACTTC. Its protein is CASSSGAAYEQYF.

Only a few counts were recorded for this clonotype. The chain uses TRBV6-2 or TRBV6-3 and TRBJ1-1, with 7 positions matching TRBD1. The germline V gene has CDR1 MNHEY and CDR2 SVGEGT. CDR3 size: 15 residues. J lost 2 bases, V lost 5 bases, and 8 bases had no gene match. The CDR3 loop is CASSPTGQTNTEAFF. Written as DNA, the CDR3 is TGTGCCAGCAGTCCAACGGGACAGACCAACACTGAAGCTTTCTTT.

This clonotype was observed at least ten times. The genes are TRBV5-1 and TRBJ2-5; maybe TRBD2 (5 bases). Germline CDR1 reads SGHRS; CDR2 reads YFSETQ. Trimming removed 5 bases from V and 2 bases from J, with 7 bases in between. This CDR3 comprises 12 residues. CDR3 nucleotides: TGCGCCAGCAGGAGCGGACAAGAGACCCAGTACTTC. This codes for CASRSGQETQYF.